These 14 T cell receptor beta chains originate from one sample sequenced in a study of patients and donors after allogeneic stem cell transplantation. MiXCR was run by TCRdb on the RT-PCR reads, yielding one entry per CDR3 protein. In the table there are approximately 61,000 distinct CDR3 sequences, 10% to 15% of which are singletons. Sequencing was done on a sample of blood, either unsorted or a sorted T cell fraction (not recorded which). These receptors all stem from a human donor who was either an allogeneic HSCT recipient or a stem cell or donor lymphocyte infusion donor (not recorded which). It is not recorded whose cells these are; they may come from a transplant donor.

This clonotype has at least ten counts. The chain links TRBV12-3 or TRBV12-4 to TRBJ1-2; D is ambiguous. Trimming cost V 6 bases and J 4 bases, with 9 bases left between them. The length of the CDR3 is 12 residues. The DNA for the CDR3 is TGTGCCAGCAGCCGGACGGCCTATGGCTACACCTTC. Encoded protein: CASSRTAYGYTF.

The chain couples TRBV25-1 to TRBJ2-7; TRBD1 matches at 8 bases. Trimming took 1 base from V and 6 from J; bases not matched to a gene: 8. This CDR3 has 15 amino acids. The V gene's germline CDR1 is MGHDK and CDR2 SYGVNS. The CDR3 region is CASSEWTGKVLEQYF. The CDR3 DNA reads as TGTGCCAGCAGTGAATGGACAGGGAAAGTTCTCGAGCAGTACTTC.

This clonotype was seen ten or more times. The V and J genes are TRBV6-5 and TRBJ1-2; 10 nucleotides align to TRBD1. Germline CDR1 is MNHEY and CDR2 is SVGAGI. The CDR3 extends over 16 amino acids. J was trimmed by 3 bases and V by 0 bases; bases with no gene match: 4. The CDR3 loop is CASSYSRTGGDYGYTF. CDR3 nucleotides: TGTGCCAGCAGTTACTCGCGGACAGGGGGAGACTATGGCTACACCTTC.

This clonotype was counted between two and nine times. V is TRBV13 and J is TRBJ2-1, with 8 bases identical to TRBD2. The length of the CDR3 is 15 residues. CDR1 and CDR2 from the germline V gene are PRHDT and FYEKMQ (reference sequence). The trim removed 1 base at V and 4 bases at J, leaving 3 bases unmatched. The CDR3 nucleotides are TGTGCCAGCAGCTTAGAGGGACTAGTGTACAATGAGCAGTTCTTC. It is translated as CASSLEGLVYNEQFF. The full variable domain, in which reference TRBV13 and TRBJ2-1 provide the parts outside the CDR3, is AAGVIQSPRHLIKEKRETATLKCYPIPRHDTVYWYQQGPGQDPQFLISFYEKMQSDKGSIPDRFSAQQFSDYHSELNMSSLELGDSALYFCASSLEGLVYNEQFFGPGTRLTVL.

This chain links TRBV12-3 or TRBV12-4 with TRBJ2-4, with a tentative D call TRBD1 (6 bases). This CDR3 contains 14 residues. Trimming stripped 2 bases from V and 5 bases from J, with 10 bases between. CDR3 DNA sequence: TGTGCCAGCAGTTTAACCAGACAGGAAAACATTCAGTACTTC. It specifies CASSLTRQENIQYF.

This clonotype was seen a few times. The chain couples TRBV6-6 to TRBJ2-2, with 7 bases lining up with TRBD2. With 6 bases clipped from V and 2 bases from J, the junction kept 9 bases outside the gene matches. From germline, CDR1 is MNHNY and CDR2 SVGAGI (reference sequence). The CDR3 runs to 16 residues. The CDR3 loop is CASRDLAELNTGELFF. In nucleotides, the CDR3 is TGTGCCAGCAGGGATCTAGCGGAGCTTAACACCGGGGAGCTGTTTTTT.

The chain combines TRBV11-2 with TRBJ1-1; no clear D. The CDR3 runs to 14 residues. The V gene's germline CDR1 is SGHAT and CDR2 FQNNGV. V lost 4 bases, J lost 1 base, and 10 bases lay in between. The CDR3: CASSSPYTNTEAFF. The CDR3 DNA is TGTGCCAGCAGCTCCCCCTATACGAACACTGAAGCTTTCTTT.

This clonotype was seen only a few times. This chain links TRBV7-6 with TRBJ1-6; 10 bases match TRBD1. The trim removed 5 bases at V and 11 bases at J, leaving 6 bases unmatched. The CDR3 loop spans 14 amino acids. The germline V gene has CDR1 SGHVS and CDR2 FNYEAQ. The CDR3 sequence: CASSQLGQGAPLHF. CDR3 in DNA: TGTGCCAGCAGCCAACTTGGACAGGGGGCACCCCTCCACTTT.

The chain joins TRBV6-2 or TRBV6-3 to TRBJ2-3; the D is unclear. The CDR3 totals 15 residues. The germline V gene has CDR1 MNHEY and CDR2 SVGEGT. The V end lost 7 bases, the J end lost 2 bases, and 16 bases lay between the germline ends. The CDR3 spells CASNPADFPTDTQYF. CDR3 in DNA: TGTGCCAGCAATCCGGCGGATTTTCCCACAGATACGCAGTATTTT.

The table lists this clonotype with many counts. The CDR3 DNA is TGTGCCATCAGAAACGGGACTCGCGCTGAAGCTTTCTTT. Translated: CAIRNGTRAEAFF. The chain combines TRBV10-3 with TRBJ1-1; weak D call: TRBD1 (5 bases). Germline V gene sequence: CDR1 ENHRY, CDR2 SYGVKD. Trimming took 6 bases from V and 6 from J, leaving 14 bases between them. CDR3 length equals 13 residues.

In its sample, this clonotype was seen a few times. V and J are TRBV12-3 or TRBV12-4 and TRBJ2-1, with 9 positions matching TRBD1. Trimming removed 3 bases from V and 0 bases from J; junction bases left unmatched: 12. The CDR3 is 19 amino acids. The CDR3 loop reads CASSFGRGQGLSSYNEQFF. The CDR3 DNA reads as TGTGCCAGCAGTTTTGGGAGGGGACAGGGCCTGAGCTCCTACAATGAGCAGTTCTTC.

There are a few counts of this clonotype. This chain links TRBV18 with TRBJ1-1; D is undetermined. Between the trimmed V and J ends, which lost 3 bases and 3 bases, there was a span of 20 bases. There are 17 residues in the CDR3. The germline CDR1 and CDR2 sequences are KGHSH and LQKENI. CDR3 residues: CASSPPSVWVEDTEAFF. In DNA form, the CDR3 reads TGTGCCAGCTCACCGCCCTCAGTATGGGTTGAAGACACTGAAGCTTTCTTT.

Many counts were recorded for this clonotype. As DNA, the CDR3 is TGTGCCATCAGTGACCGGGACAGGTTCTTTTTCGGGGATCAGCCCCAGCATTTT. Translated, it gives CAISDRDRFFFGDQPQHF. The V gene is TRBV10-3, the J gene TRBJ1-5; 8 nucleotides line up with TRBD1. CDR1 and CDR2 (germline): ENHRY, SYGVKD. This CDR3 is 18 amino acids long. V shed 3 bases and J 5 bases; nucleotides not matched to a gene: 15.

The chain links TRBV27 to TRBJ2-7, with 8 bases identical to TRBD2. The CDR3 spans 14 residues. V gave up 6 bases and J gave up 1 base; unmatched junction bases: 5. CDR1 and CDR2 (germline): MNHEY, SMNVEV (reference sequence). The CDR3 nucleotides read TGTGCCAGCAGCCTAGCGGGTTTATCCTACGAGCAGTACTTC. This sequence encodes CASSLAGLSYEQYF.